This T cell receptor beta chain appears in the sequencing data of a study of beta chain features in type 1 diabetes. Overall study results and limits: Across all four CD4+ subsets, people with type 1 diabetes showed modestly shorter TCRB CDR3s. In type 1 diabetes patients, VDJ junctions had fewer insertions; deletions at these junctions were more frequent.

Trimming stripped 0 bases from V and 6 bases from J, with 15 bases between. CDR3 length: 16 amino acids. CDR1 ENHRY and CDR2 SYGVKD come from the germline V gene. Since all of the isolated RNA was reverse transcribed, expressed TCRB transcripts were what got sequenced. Repertoires were generated with immunoSEQ multiplex PCR, while TCRdb's copy carries only in-frame clones and drops some. Of 500,000 to 650,000 clones listed, 9.5% to 15% are singletons. In regard to this clone: Its matching antigen is unknown.

Sorting based on CD45RO/CCR7/CD25/CD127/CD95/CD27 separated CD4+ naive, central memory, regulatory and stem cell-like memory cells. The source of this sequence is a man aged 25-45 years with type 1 diabetes. The rearrangement links TRBV10-3 to TRBJ2-1; D unclear. The sample taken for sequencing was naive CD4+ T cells from blood. CDR3 amino acids: CAISESGLPAGNEQFF. The CDR3, as DNA: TGTGCCATCAGTGAGTCGGGCCTACCGGCCGGCAATGAGCAGTTCTTC.